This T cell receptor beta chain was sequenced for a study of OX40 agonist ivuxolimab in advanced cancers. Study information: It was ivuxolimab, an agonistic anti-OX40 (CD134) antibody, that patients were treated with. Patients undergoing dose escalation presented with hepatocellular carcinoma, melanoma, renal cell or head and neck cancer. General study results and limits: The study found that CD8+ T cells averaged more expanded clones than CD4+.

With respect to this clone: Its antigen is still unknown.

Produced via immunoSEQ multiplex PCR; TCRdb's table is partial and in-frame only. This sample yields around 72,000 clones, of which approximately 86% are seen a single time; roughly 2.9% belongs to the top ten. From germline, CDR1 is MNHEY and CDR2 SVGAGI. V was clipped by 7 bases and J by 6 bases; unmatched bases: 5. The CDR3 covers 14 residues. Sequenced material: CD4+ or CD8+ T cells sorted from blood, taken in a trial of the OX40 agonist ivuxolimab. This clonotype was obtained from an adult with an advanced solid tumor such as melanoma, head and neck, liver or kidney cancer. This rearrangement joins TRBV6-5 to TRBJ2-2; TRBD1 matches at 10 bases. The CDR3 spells CASTGTGVPGELFF. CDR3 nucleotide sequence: TGTGCCAGCACTGGGACAGGGGTGCCCGGGGAGCTGTTTTTT.